Each of the 28 T cell receptor beta chains below was sequenced from the same sample in a study of cytomegalovirus exposure and HLA in healthy donors (TCRdb year 2017). The library was obtained by the immunoSEQ multiplex PCR assay. A mixture of 60 forward primers for TCR Vbeta segments and 13 reverse primers for TCR Jbeta segments was used in the multiplex PCR. TCRdb stores this immuneACCESS table with in-frame sequences only. Part of the clones is absent; in the studies checked, under half of the shortfall reflects unresolved V genes, and no reason is known for the rest. Across this sample there are around 180,000 clones, with 75% to 80% seen only once. The ten largest make up around 6.1% of the sample. The sequenced sample was PBMCs. Every receptor here comes from a woman aged 30 to 39 in good health and CMV-seropositive.

This chain links TRBV6-5 with TRBJ1-3, with D unresolved. V lost 4 bases to trimming and J lost 0 bases, with 10 bases between them. Looked up from germline, CDR1 is MNHEY and CDR2 is SVGAGI. The CDR3 is 15 amino acids. The CDR3 coding sequence is TGTGCCAGCAGTTCATCAGCGTACTCTGGAAACACCATATATTTT. Protein: CASSSSAYSGNTIYF.

This sequence joins TRBV19 and TRBJ1-1, with TRBD1 identical over 7 bases. Looked up from germline, CDR1 is LNHDA and CDR2 is SQIVND (reference sequence). V lost 4 bases and J lost 2; bases outside the gene matches: 7. The CDR3 has 15 amino acids. In nucleotides, the CDR3 is TGTGCCAGTAGTACCCCGGGACAGCTAAACACTGAAGCTTTCTTT. Its translation: CASSTPGQLNTEAFF.

V and J are TRBV4-1 and TRBJ1-6; D is unresolved. This CDR3 spans 13 amino acids. V was trimmed by 4 bases and J by 8 bases, leaving 9 bases between them. CDR1 MGHRA and CDR2 YSYEKL come from the germline V gene. The CDR3 loop reads CASSPRADSPLHF. CDR3 coding DNA: TGCGCCAGCAGCCCGAGGGCCGATTCACCCCTCCACTTT.

In DNA form, the CDR3 reads TGTGCCAGCAGCCTTTCAGGGGGCCGTCAGCCCCAGCATTTT. Its protein product is CASSLSGGRQPQHF. The V gene is TRBV6-1, the J gene TRBJ1-5, with 8 bases lining up with TRBD1. Unmatched junction bases numbered 7, after V lost 6 bases and J lost 6 bases. This CDR3 has 14 residues. Germline V lookup: CDR1 MNHNS, CDR2 SASEGT.

This clone came up a few times. This sequence joins TRBV15 and TRBJ1-1, with D perhaps matching TRBD1 (6 bases). The CDR3 has 16 amino acids. Germline V gene sequence: CDR1 LNHNV, CDR2 YYDKDF (reference sequence). Trimming left V 2 bases short and J 2 bases short, with 15 bases between. The CDR3 loop reads CATSRQDQGLNTEAFF. In DNA form, the CDR3 reads TGTGCCACCAGCAGACAAGATCAGGGGTTAAACACTGAAGCTTTCTTT.

The chain links TRBV5-6 to TRBJ2-3; 9 bases map to TRBD1. The germline gives CDR1 SGHDT, CDR2 YYEEEE. The CDR3 length is 15 residues. V lost 3 bases, J lost 2 bases, and 4 bases stayed unmatched. The CDR3 nucleotides are TGTGCCAGCAGCTCCGGGACAGGGTCCACAGATACGCAGTATTTT. It is translated as CASSSGTGSTDTQYF.

This clone was counted a single time. The chain links TRBV11-2 to TRBJ2-1; D uncertain. V lost 6 bases to trimming and J lost 10 bases, with 13 bases between them. This CDR3 contains 12 residues. From germline, CDR1 is SGHAT and CDR2 FQNNGV. CDR3 amino acids: CASRMSTPEQFF. Written as DNA, the CDR3 is TGTGCCAGCAGGATGAGCACTCCGGAGCAGTTCTTC.

This sequence joins TRBV2 and TRBJ1-5, with a possible D match to TRBD1 (5 bases). CDR1 and CDR2 from the germline V gene are SNHLY and FYNNEI. The V end lost 7 bases, the J end lost 1 base, and 20 bases lay between the germline ends. This CDR3 is 17 amino acids long. CDR3 region: CASKRGTGGSSNQPQHF. The CDR3 nucleotides read TGTGCCAGCAAGCGTGGCACCGGGGGGTCCAGCAATCAGCCCCAGCATTTT.

This chain links TRBV28 with TRBJ1-2, with D unresolved. Germline V CDR1 and CDR2: MDHEN, SYDVKM. The CDR3 has 14 residues. V was trimmed by 6 bases and J by 2 bases, leaving 13 bases between them. CDR3 in DNA: TGTGCCAGCAGGCGGGGTCCGGAAAACTATGGCTACACCTTC. Its protein product is CASRRGPENYGYTF.

The CDR3 nucleotides are TGTGCCAGCAGTTACCCGGGACAACGCAATCAGCCCCAGCATTTT. Translated, it gives CASSYPGQRNQPQHF. The chain is built from TRBV6-6 and TRBJ1-5, with D possibly being TRBD1 (6 bases). CDR3 size: 15 residues. The ends were cut back, 2 bases at V and 2 bases at J, with 10 bases in the middle. Germline CDR1 MNHNY, CDR2 SVGAGI (reference sequence).

This clone turned up a few times. A read error may account for a junction end that differs from germline. V usage is TRBV7-9 and J usage is TRBJ2-1; TRBD2 aligns across 9 bases. The CDR3 sequence is 14 residues long. Germline V CDR1 and CDR2: SEHNR, FQNEAQ (reference sequence). The CDR3 is CSSSREGLANEQFF. The DNA of the CDR3 is TGTTCCAGCAGTAGGGAGGGACTAGCCAATGAGCAGTTCTTC.

The rearrangement joins TRBV5-1 to TRBJ1-2; 9 bases map to TRBD1. After removal of 4 bases from V and 6 bases from J, the junction contained 4 bases not matched to a gene. The CDR3 is 13 residues long. Germline V gives CDR1 SGHRS, CDR2 YFSETQ. The CDR3 bases are TGCGCCAGCAGCGGGACAGGGAGCAATGGCTACACCTTC. Amino acid sequence: CASSGTGSNGYTF.

The chain is built from TRBV10-3 and TRBJ1-2, with D perhaps TRBD1 (6 bases). The germline CDR1 and CDR2 sequences are ENHRY and SYGVKD. This CDR3 is built from 13 residues. V was clipped by 7 bases and J by 8 bases, with 17 bases between them. The CDR3 spells CAINGGASGGYTF. CDR3 DNA sequence: TGTGCCATCAATGGGGGGGCGTCCGGAGGCTACACCTTC.

V gene TRBV10-2 combines with J gene TRBJ2-2; 12 bases agree with TRBD2. J gave up 0 bases and V 10 bases, and 9 bases lay outside the gene matches. Per germline, CDR1 WSHSY and CDR2 SAAADI. The CDR3 length is 17 residues. The CDR3 loop is CATTSGGSFANTGELFF. As DNA, the CDR3 is TGCGCCACTACTAGCGGGGGGTCTTTCGCGAACACCGGGGAGCTGTTTTTT.

In DNA form, the CDR3 reads TGTGCCACGGCGGGATCCAGCTCCTACGAGCAGTACTTC. This sequence encodes CATAGSSSYEQYF. This chain uses TRBV2 with TRBJ2-7; the D gene is possibly TRBD2 (6 bases). Per the germline V gene, CDR1 is SNHLY and CDR2 is FYNNEI. Between the trimmed V and J ends, which lost 10 bases and 0 bases, there was a span of 13 bases. This CDR3 spans 13 amino acids.

This clone was seen more than once but under ten times. J is TRBJ2-2 and V is TRBV6-1, with TRBD2 identical over 7 bases. The CDR3 is 15 residues long. Germline loops: CDR1 MNHNS, CDR2 SASEGT. V shed 7 bases and J 0 bases; nucleotides not matched to a gene: 5. This CDR3 is CASNHGRPNTGELFF. CDR3 in DNA: TGTGCCAGCAATCACGGGAGGCCGAACACCGGGGAGCTGTTTTTT.

The chain employs TRBV5-1 and TRBJ2-3; 11 positions match TRBD2. V dropped 4 bases and J dropped 4; count of bases not matched to a gene: 5. From germline, CDR1 is SGHRS and CDR2 YFSETQ. There are 15 residues in the CDR3. The CDR3 protein is CASSISGREADTQYF. The CDR3 coding sequence is TGCGCCAGCAGCATTAGCGGGAGGGAAGCAGATACGCAGTATTTT.

This chain links TRBV27 with TRBJ2-7; weak D call: TRBD1 (5 bases). The CDR3 consists of 12 residues. The V and J ends lost 7 bases and 0 bases respectively, with 7 bases between them. Germline CDR1 MNHEY, CDR2 SMNVEV (reference sequence). CDR3 residues: CASIGASYEQYF. DNA of the CDR3: TGTGCCAGCATTGGGGCCTCCTACGAGCAGTACTTC.

V is TRBV7-6 and J is TRBJ1-1; D is possibly TRBD1 (5 bases). Trimming took off 10 bases at V and 1 base at J, with 16 bases between the two ends. Looked up from germline, CDR1 is SGHVS and CDR2 is FNYEAQ. The length of the CDR3 is 14 residues. CDR3 nucleotide sequence: TGTGCCACCACAGCTTTCCAGGGGAACACTGAAGCTTTCTTT. Protein: CATTAFQGNTEAFF. Filled out from reference TRBV7-6 and TRBJ1-1, the complete variable domain reads GAGVSQSPRYKVTKRGQDVALRCDPISGHVSLYWYRQALGQGPEFLTYFNYEAQQDKSGLPNDRFSAERPEGSISTLTIQRTEQRDSAMYRCATTAFQGNTEAFFGQGTRLTVV.

The V and J genes are TRBV2 and TRBJ1-4, with 10 bases identical to TRBD1. The CDR3 consists of 16 residues. CDR1 is SNHLY, CDR2 FYNNEI, per germline. The junction had 4 bases not matched to a gene; V was cut back by 6 bases and J by 0 bases. CDR3 nucleotide sequence: TGTGCCAGCAGAAGTGGGACAGGGGCAACTAATGAAAAACTGTTTTTT. This encodes CASRSGTGATNEKLFF.

The gene calls are TRBV6-1 and TRBJ1-1, with D tentatively TRBD1 (5 bases). This CDR3 contains 13 residues. The germline gives CDR1 MNHNS, CDR2 SASEGT. Between the trimmed V and J ends, which lost 4 bases and 1 base, there was a span of 7 bases. CDR3 coding DNA: TGTGCCAGCAGTGTCACAGGGAACACTGAAGCTTTCTTT. It is translated as CASSVTGNTEAFF.

This chain links TRBV11-3 with TRBJ1-1; maybe TRBD1 (6 bases). Per germline, CDR1 SGHNT and CDR2 YENEEA. V shed 1 base and J shed 0 bases, with 9 bases lying between them. This CDR3 contains 15 residues. The CDR3 bases are TGTGCCAGCAGCTTAGGGGGACATATGAACACTGAAGCTTTCTTT. This encodes CASSLGGHMNTEAFF.

The V gene is TRBV6-1, the J gene TRBJ1-1, with no clear D. The germline gives CDR1 MNHNS, CDR2 SASEGT. Between the trimmed V and J ends, which lost 2 bases and 0 bases, there was a span of 7 bases. This CDR3 contains 14 residues. The CDR3 DNA reads as TGTGCCAGCAGTGAATGGCCCTTGAACACTGAAGCTTTCTTT. Its translation: CASSEWPLNTEAFF.

This clone was seen only a few times. This rearrangement joins TRBV5-1 to TRBJ2-1; possibly TRBD2 for D (5 bases). The CDR3 runs 14 residues. V dropped 2 bases and J dropped 7 bases, with 13 bases sitting between them. The germline gives CDR1 SGHRS, CDR2 YFSETQ. The CDR3 region has the DNA TGCGCCAGCAGCTTAGGGCCCGGCGGGAATGAGCAGTTCTTC. Protein product: CASSLGPGGNEQFF.

The V call is TRBV4-2, the J call TRBJ2-5; 8 nucleotides agree with TRBD2. The J call could be wrong; TRBJ2-7 is a better fit for the DNA end. The germline CDR1 and CDR2 sequences are LGHNA and YNFKEQ. The CDR3 length is 16 residues. CDR3 residues: CASSQGIEGRGDEQYF. The CDR3 DNA reads as TGTGCCAGCAGCCAAGGGATCGAGGGGCGGGGGGACGAGCAGTACTTC.

The table lists this clone with a few counts. V gene TRBV7-9 combines with J gene TRBJ1-1; 7 bases align to TRBD1. The CDR3 totals 13 residues. In germline, CDR1 is SEHNR, CDR2 FQNEAQ (reference sequence). Trimming cost V 4 bases and J 8 bases; bases outside gene matches: 7. The CDR3, as DNA: TGTGCCAGCAGCTCCCTGAGACAGGGAGAAGCTTTCTTT. Translated, it gives CASSSLRQGEAFF.

This chain uses TRBV2 with TRBJ1-4, with D possibly being TRBD1 (6 bases). Germline CDR1 reads SNHLY; CDR2 reads FYNNEI. Trimming shortened V by 5 bases and J by 4 bases, and 14 bases separated the two germline ends. The CDR3 runs to 15 residues. DNA of the CDR3: TGTGCCAGCAGTAACACAGGGATGGGTAATGAAAAACTGTTTTTT. It translates to CASSNTGMGNEKLFF. Full variable domain (missing parts from reference TRBV2 and TRBJ1-4): EPEVTQTPSHQVTQMGQEVILRCVPISNHLYFYWYRQILGQKVEFLVSFYNNEISEKSEIFDDQFSVERPDGSNFTLKIRSTKLEDSAMYFCASSNTGMGNEKLFFGSGTQLSVL.

The genes are TRBV27 and TRBJ1-5, with 7 bases fitting TRBD1. Germline trimming cut 5 bases from V and 7 bases from J; bases unmatched to any gene: 5. CDR1 is MNHEY and CDR2 is SMNVEV in the germline V gene (reference sequence). This CDR3 is built from 13 residues. The CDR3 nucleotides are TGTGCCAGCAGTATACAGGGGCCCCAGCCCCAGCATTTT. It specifies CASSIQGPQPQHF.